Below are 31 T cell receptor beta chains sequenced from a single sample in a study of blood T cell repertoires in COVID-19. Some clones are missing from TCRdb's copy, which holds only in-frame ones; the method was immunoSEQ multiplex PCR. This sample has around 68,000 clones; roughly 90% occur once, and the top ten carry 1.6%. Material: peripheral blood. These receptor sequences come from a human donor in a cohort sampled during active COVID-19.

The CDR3, as DNA: TGTGCCAGCAGTTCCTTCCCAGACACTGAAGCTTTCTTT. It is translated as CASSSFPDTEAFF. V is TRBV6-5 and J is TRBJ1-1; the D is unclear. The V gene's germline CDR1 is MNHEY and CDR2 SVGAGI. The V end lost 4 bases, the J end lost 3 bases, and 9 bases lay between the germline ends. The CDR3 covers 13 residues.

The CDR3 bases are TGTGCTAGTGGTTTCACACCAGTAGCGGCAAGCGGGAGGGCAGGGGAGCTGTTTTTT. It yields the protein CASGFTPVAASGRAGELFF. This sequence joins TRBV12-5 and TRBJ2-2; 10 nucleotides agree with TRBD2. Per the germline V gene, CDR1 is LGHNT and CDR2 is FRNRAP. Trimming at V came to 3 bases and at J to 8 bases, leaving 18 bases not matched to a gene. The CDR3 has 19 amino acids. Full variable domain (remainder filled in from reference TRBV12-5 and TRBJ2-2): DARVTQTPRHKVTEMGQEVTMRCQPILGHNTVFWYRQTMMQGLELLAYFRNRAPLDDSGMPKDRFSAEMPDATLATLKIQPSEPRDSAVYFCASGFTPVAASGRAGELFFGEGSRLTVL.

The J gene is TRBJ2-1, the V gene TRBV5-1; D unclear. The CDR3 sequence is 14 residues long. Trimming pared 0 bases from V and 1 base from J, leaving 5 bases between. Germline values: CDR1 SGHRS, CDR2 YFSETQ. The chain's CDR3 is CASSLAGSYNEQFF. The CDR3 region has the DNA TGCGCCAGCAGCTTGGCCGGGTCCTACAATGAGCAGTTCTTC.

This chain joins TRBV5-6 and TRBJ2-2; D is perhaps TRBD1 (5 bases). CDR3 length: 15 residues. Germline CDR1 and CDR2: SGHDT and YYEEEE. V was trimmed by 0 bases and J by 6 bases, leaving 12 bases between them. In DNA, the CDR3 is TGTGCCAGCAGCTTGGCAGGGAAGCCGGCCGGGGAGCTGTTTTTT. It specifies CASSLAGKPAGELFF. The full variable domain, with the rest looked up from reference TRBV5-6 and TRBJ2-2, is DAGVTQSPTHLIKTRGQQVTLRCSPKSGHDTVSWYQQALGQGPQFIFQYYEEEERQRGNFPDRFSGHQFPNYSSELNVNALLLGDSALYLCASSLAGKPAGELFFGEGSRLTVL.

The chain combines TRBV18 with TRBJ1-4; D ambiguous. Trimming shortened V by 6 bases and J by 7 bases, and 6 bases separated the two germline ends. The CDR3 runs to 11 residues. Germline loops: CDR1 KGHSH, CDR2 LQKENI. This chain's CDR3 is CASSSSEKLFF. The CDR3 DNA is TGTGCCAGCTCGTCCAGTGAAAAACTGTTTTTT.

This clone was detected once. The gene calls are TRBV14 and TRBJ1-2; D may be TRBD1 (5 bases). Germline-derived CDR1 and CDR2 are SGHDN and FVKESK. The CDR3 is 15 residues long. V shed 1 base and J shed 4 bases, with 13 bases lying between them. The CDR3 DNA reads as TGTGCCAGCAGCCAAGGCCAGGGTCTAGGCTATGGCTACACCTTC. Translated, it gives CASSQGQGLGYGYTF.

In this sample, this clone turned up once. The genes are TRBV28 and TRBJ2-3, with 8 bases fitting TRBD2. CDR1 and CDR2 (germline): MDHEN, SYDVKM. The CDR3 is 14 amino acids. V gave up 7 bases and J gave up 6 bases; unmatched junction bases: 9. The CDR3 DNA follows: TGTGCCAGCACCGAGAGCGGGAGAGGTGATACGCAGTATTTT. It yields the protein CASTESGRGDTQYF.

This chain uses TRBV2 with TRBJ2-1; 10 bases line up with TRBD2. The J segment lost 7 bases and the V segment lost 7 bases, leaving 7 bases of the junction unmatched. Germline CDR1 is SNHLY and CDR2 is FYNNEI. The CDR3 sequence is 14 residues long. The CDR3 spells CASKLAGVVNEQFF. The CDR3 DNA reads TGTGCCAGCAAGCTAGCGGGAGTTGTTAATGAGCAGTTCTTC. Variable domain in full (rest from reference TRBV2 and TRBJ2-1): EPEVTQTPSHQVTQMGQEVILRCVPISNHLYFYWYRQILGQKVEFLVSFYNNEISEKSEIFDDQFSVERPDGSNFTLKIRSTKLEDSAMYFCASKLAGVVNEQFFGPGTRLTVL.

This chain joins TRBV5-1 and TRBJ1-3; no clear D gene. The CDR3 runs to 13 residues. V lost 4 bases and J 0 bases, leaving 5 bases between the germline ends. Germline CDR1 is SGHRS and CDR2 is YFSETQ. CDR3 loop: CASSPSSGNTIYF. The CDR3 coding sequence is TGCGCCAGCAGCCCGTCCTCTGGAAACACCATATATTTT.

In this sample, this clone turned up once. V and J are TRBV19 and TRBJ1-5; D is perhaps TRBD1 (5 bases). V lost 3 bases and J 5 bases, leaving 17 bases between the germline ends. CDR1 LNHDA and CDR2 SQIVND come from the germline V gene (reference sequence). The CDR3 is 16 amino acids. The CDR3 DNA reads as TGTGCCAGTAGTATTGGGGATATCCGGGGGGATCAGCCCCAGCATTTT. Translated: CASSIGDIRGDQPQHF.

The V gene is TRBV12-5, the J gene TRBJ1-1; perhaps TRBD1 as D (5 bases). Between the trimmed V and J ends, which lost 7 bases and 2 bases, there was a span of 11 bases. Per germline, CDR1 LGHNT and CDR2 FRNRAP. This CDR3 has 13 residues. The CDR3 coding sequence is TGTGCTAGTGCACTGCAGGGAAACACTGAAGCTTTCTTT. Residues: CASALQGNTEAFF.

The genes are TRBV18 and TRBJ2-1; 9 bases fit TRBD1. The CDR3 covers 14 residues. The germline V gene encodes CDR1 KGHSH and CDR2 LQKENI. Trimming took 1 base from V and 8 from J; bases not matched to a gene: 3. The CDR3 region has the DNA TGTGCCAGCTCACCACGGGACAGGGTGCATGAGCAGTTCTTC. It yields the protein CASSPRDRVHEQFF.

This chain uses TRBV7-9 with TRBJ1-4; tentative D call: TRBD1 (6 bases). The V end was cut by 5 bases, the J end by 5 bases, with 18 bases between. CDR1 is SEHNR and CDR2 is FQNEAQ in the germline V gene (reference sequence). The CDR3 runs 16 residues. The CDR3, as DNA: TGTGCCAGCAGCCCCGGGACACGGATTGAGAATGAAAAACTGTTTTTT. Translation: CASSPGTRIENEKLFF.

The chain employs TRBV19 and TRBJ1-6; D is uncertain. With 6 bases removed from V and 10 bases from J, the gap between germline ends came to 19 bases. This CDR3 region has 15 residues. Germline V gene sequence: CDR1 LNHDA, CDR2 SQIVND (reference sequence). The CDR3 coding sequence is TGTGCCAGTAGCTCCGGGTCCGGGATCGGATCACCCCTCCACTTT. It codes for CASSSGSGIGSPLHF.

The chain joins TRBV28 to TRBJ1-4; 8 nucleotides line up with TRBD1. Germline values: CDR1 MDHEN, CDR2 SYDVKM. This CDR3 contains 14 residues. After removal of 5 bases from V and 4 bases from J, the junction contained 3 bases not matched to a gene. The CDR3 region is CASSPRGRNEKLFF. For the CDR3, the DNA is TGTGCCAGCAGTCCCAGGGGGCGTAATGAAAAACTGTTTTTT.

This clone was seen a single time. The chain carries TRBV24-1 and TRBJ1-5; D is unresolved. The CDR3 sequence is 15 residues long. Germline CDR1 KGHDR, CDR2 SFDVKD. The ends were cut back, 1 base at V and 4 bases at J, with 10 bases in the middle. CDR3 protein: CATSDLASPNQPQHF. CDR3 sequence (DNA): TGTGCCACCAGTGATTTAGCTTCCCCGAATCAGCCCCAGCATTTT.

The chain uses TRBV27 and TRBJ2-7, with 7 bases aligning to TRBD2. The CDR3 has 12 amino acids. Germline CDR1 and CDR2: MNHEY and SMNVEV (reference sequence). The trim removed 2 bases at V and 9 bases at J, leaving 4 bases unmatched. The CDR3 sequence is CASSLEGRAQYF. The DNA of the CDR3 is TGTGCCAGCAGTTTAGAAGGGAGGGCGCAGTACTTC.

This chain links TRBV7-3 with TRBJ1-1; the match to TRBD1 covers 7 bases. CDR3 length: 14 residues. Germline V gene sequence: CDR1 SGHTA, CDR2 FQGTGA. After removal of 5 bases from V and 10 bases from J, the junction contained 13 bases not matched to a gene. For the CDR3, the DNA is TGTGCCAGCAGCCCCCGGGACAGCGGGTTGCCAGCTTTCTTT. Its translation is CASSPRDSGLPAFF.

This chain links TRBV29-1 with TRBJ2-3, with TRBD2 matching over 7 bases. Trimming removed 4 bases from V and 2 bases from J; junction bases left unmatched: 3. Germline CDR1 SQVTM, CDR2 ANQGSEA. CDR3 length: 13 residues. For the CDR3, the DNA is TGCAGCGTTGTCCTAGCGGCCACAGATACGCAGTATTTT. It encodes CSVVLAATDTQYF.

Concerning this clone itself: The junction differs from germline at one of its ends, possibly a read error. The chain combines TRBV5-1 with TRBJ1-1, with TRBD1 matching 12 bases. CDR1 and CDR2 (germline): SGHRS, YFSETQ. This CDR3 spans 14 amino acids. CDR3 in DNA: TGCGCCAGCAGCTTGGCCGGGACAGGGGGCGAATCTTATTTT. It codes for CASSLAGTGGESYF.

Details on this clone: The junction departs from the called germline gene at one end, perhaps through a read error. This chain joins TRBV7-7 and TRBJ2-1; maybe TRBD1 (6 bases). Germline CDR1 reads SSHAT; CDR2 reads FNYEAQ (reference sequence). This CDR3 has 15 residues. As DNA, the CDR3 is TGTGCTAGCAGCTTAGGGCAGGGCAGGGGCAATGAGCAGTTCTTC. It translates to CASSLGQGRGNEQFF.

The rearrangement uses TRBV11-3 and TRBJ1-4; 9 nucleotides agree with TRBD1. The CDR3 runs 15 residues. Trimming removed 5 bases from V and 5 bases from J; junction bases left unmatched: 6. Germline assignment: CDR1 SGHNT and CDR2 YENEEA. The CDR3 reads CASSPQTGGNEKLFF. The CDR3 region has the DNA TGTGCCAGCAGCCCTCAGACAGGGGGAAATGAAAAACTGTTTTTT.

This clone was detected only once. The chain links TRBV3-1 (or the pseudogene TRBV3-2) to TRBJ1-6, with D perhaps matching TRBD1 (6 bases). Deletions cut 6 bases from V and 7 bases from J, with 13 bases between. This CDR3 spans 14 amino acids. Germline loops: CDR1 LGHDT, CDR2 YNNKEL (reference sequence). This chain's CDR3 is CASRPRGPNSPLHF. The DNA of the CDR3 is TGTGCCAGCAGACCCAGGGGTCCGAATTCACCCCTCCACTTT.

V and J are TRBV6-5 and TRBJ2-7, with TRBD1 matching 7 bases. Germline V gene data show CDR1 as MNHEY and CDR2 as SVGAGI. Trimming removed 6 bases from V and 3 bases from J; junction bases left unmatched: 5. The CDR3 is 13 amino acids. The CDR3 sequence is CASRGRGYYEQYF. The CDR3, as DNA: TGTGCCAGCAGAGGCAGGGGGTACTACGAGCAGTACTTC.

The CDR3 is CASSISRDETQYF. The CDR3 region has the DNA TGTGCCAGTAGTATAAGCAGGGATGAGACCCAGTACTTC. The chain employs TRBV19 and TRBJ2-5; tentatively, D is TRBD1 (5 bases). The germline V gene has CDR1 LNHDA and CDR2 SQIVND (reference sequence). V was pared by 2 bases and J by 5 bases, with 9 bases between. The CDR3 is made up of 13 amino acids.

V is TRBV4-3 and J is TRBJ2-7, with a weak D call TRBD1 (6 bases). Germline values: CDR1 LGHNA, CDR2 YSLEER. Trimming left V 0 bases short and J 2 bases short, with 11 bases between. The CDR3 totals 15 residues. Here the CDR3 reads CASSQDVTGPYEQYF. The CDR3 DNA reads TGCGCCAGCAGCCAAGATGTAACAGGGCCCTACGAGCAGTACTTC.

The chain joins TRBV2 to TRBJ1-1, with D possibly TRBD1 on 5 matching bases. Trimming pared 6 bases from V and 2 bases from J, leaving 10 bases between. CDR3 length equals 13 residues. Germline lookup yields CDR1 SNHLY and CDR2 FYNNEI. CDR3 sequence: CASRAQDNTEAFF. CDR3 DNA sequence: TGTGCCAGCAGGGCACAGGATAACACTGAAGCTTTCTTT.

This chain links TRBV18 with TRBJ2-1, with D maybe TRBD2 (6 bases). The CDR3 length is 16 residues. Germline CDR1 reads KGHSH; CDR2 reads LQKENI. Trimming left V 4 bases short and J 1 base short, with 14 bases between. The CDR3 loop reads CASSLMGGKSYNEQFF. CDR3 DNA: TGTGCCAGCTCACTCATGGGAGGTAAATCCTACAATGAGCAGTTCTTC. Drawing the rest from reference TRBV18 and TRBJ2-1, the complete variable domain is NAGVMQNPRHLVRRRGQEARLRCSPMKGHSHVYWYRQLPEEGLKFMVYLQKENIIDESGMPKERFSAEFPKEGPSILRIQQVVRGDSAAYFCASSLMGGKSYNEQFFGPGTRLTVL.

This clone was observed a few times. This chain joins TRBV9 and TRBJ2-5; 8 nucleotides align to TRBD1. CDR1 is SGDLS and CDR2 is YYNGEE in the germline V gene. The CDR3 is 15 residues long. V was pared by 4 bases and J by 5 bases, with 10 bases of the junction left unmatched. In DNA form, the CDR3 reads TGTGCCAGCAGCCCTACACAGGGGGGAGGCGAGACCCAGTACTTC. Translated: CASSPTQGGGETQYF.

This clone was seen only a few times. This sequence joins TRBV19 and TRBJ2-2, with TRBD1 matching over 8 bases. The CDR3 loop spans 15 amino acids. Germline lookup yields CDR1 LNHDA and CDR2 SQIVND (reference sequence). J lost 6 bases, V lost 5 bases, and 8 bases had no gene match. CDR3 DNA sequence: TGTGCCAGTAGTGCAGGGGGCGCGAGGGCCGGGGAGCTGTTTTTT. Its protein is CASSAGGARAGELFF. The entire variable domain, with the rest obtained from reference TRBV19 and TRBJ2-2, is as follows: DGGITQSPKYLFRKEGQNVTLSCEQNLNHDAMYWYRQDPGQGLRLIYYSQIVNDFQKGDIAEGYSVSREKKESFPLTVTSAQKNPTAFYLCASSAGGARAGELFFGEGSRLTVL.

The V call is TRBV5-1, the J call TRBJ2-2, with D possibly being TRBD2 (6 bases). Germline loops: CDR1 SGHRS, CDR2 YFSETQ. Trimming took 0 bases from V and 4 from J, leaving 13 bases between them. The CDR3 has 16 amino acids. This CDR3 is CASSLGIAEGTGELFF. The CDR3 DNA is TGCGCCAGCAGCTTGGGGATAGCGGAGGGCACCGGGGAGCTGTTTTTT.